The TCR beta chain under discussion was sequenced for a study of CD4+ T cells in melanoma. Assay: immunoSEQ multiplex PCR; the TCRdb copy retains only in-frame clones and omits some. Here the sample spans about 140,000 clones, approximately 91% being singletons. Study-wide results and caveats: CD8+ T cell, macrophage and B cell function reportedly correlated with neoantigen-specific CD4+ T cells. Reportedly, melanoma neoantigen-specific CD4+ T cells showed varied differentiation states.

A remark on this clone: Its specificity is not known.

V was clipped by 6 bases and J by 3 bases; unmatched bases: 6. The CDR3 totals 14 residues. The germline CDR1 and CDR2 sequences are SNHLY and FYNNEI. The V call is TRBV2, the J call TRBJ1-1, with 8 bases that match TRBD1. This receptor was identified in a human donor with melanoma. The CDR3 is CASSGQGSDTEAFF. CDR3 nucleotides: TGTGCCAGCAGCGGACAGGGTTCGGACACTGAAGCTTTCTTT.